Listed below are T cell receptor beta chains from one sample, sequenced in a study of T cells after yellow fever vaccination. TCRdb analysed the 5' RACE reads with MiXCR anew, one entry per CDR3 protein. The sample yields approximately 300,000 distinct CDR3 sequences, around 11% seen once. This sample comprised CD4+ T cells sorted from PBMCs, obtained 45 days after the yellow fever booster vaccination. These receptors came from a young man who received the YFV17D yellow fever vaccine. Both conserved end residues are part of each CDR3. Each record gives: D gene, CDR3 length, clone size, J gene, V gene, CDR3 protein, CDR3 DNA. The D gene is left open where the match is weak. The listing skips clone size in some rows; elsewhere it reads once, few, many or a size class.

-,15,-,TRBJ1-3,TRBV3-1,CASSQDWQAGNTIYF,TGTGCCAGCAGCCAAGACTGGCAGGCTGGTAACACCATATATTTT
TRBD2,14,-,TRBJ2-7,TRBV6-2/TRBV6-3,CASAGAGGPYEQYF,TGTGCCAGCGCCGGGGCGGGGGGGCCCTACGAGCAGTACTTC
TRBD2,16,-,TRBJ2-7,TRBV10-3,CAISDRGLARSYEQYF,TGTGCCATCAGTGACCGGGGACTAGCGAGGTCCTACGAGCAGTACTTC
TRBD1,13,-,TRBJ1-1,TRBV20-1,CSARWTGNTEAFF,TGCAGTGCTAGGTGGACAGGGAACACTGAAGCTTTCTTT
-,13,-,TRBJ2-1,TRBV5-1,CASSSGVYNEQFF,TGCGCCAGCAGCTCCGGGGTCTACAATGAGCAGTTCTTC
-,16,-,TRBJ1-2,TRBV4-2,CASSQYENNQGSGYTF,TGTGCCAGCAGCCAATACGAAAACAATCAGGGATCTGGCTACACCTTC
-,13,-,TRBJ1-3,TRBV12-3/TRBV12-4,CASSLTDRNTIYF,TGTGCCAGCAGTTTAACAGACCGTAACACCATATATTTT
-,15,few,TRBJ2-5,TRBV29-1,CSVDRAGALQETQYF,TGCAGCGTCGATCGGGCGGGGGCTTTACAAGAGACCCAGTACTTC
-,15,-,TRBJ1-4,TRBV4-1,CASSGAASGGEKLFF,TGCGCCAGCAGCGGGGCAGCCTCGGGCGGTGAAAAACTGTTTTTT
-,13,few,TRBJ2-5,TRBV29-1,CSVVDQAPGTQYF,TGCAGCGTTGTTGATCAGGCCCCTGGGACCCAGTACTTC
-,12,-,TRBJ1-5,TRBV29-1,CSVGEGGQPQHF,TGCAGCGTTGGGGAGGGTGGTCAGCCCCAGCATTTT
TRBD2,18,-,TRBJ2-5,TRBV4-1,CASSQAALAGGGRETQYF,TGCGCCAGCAGCCAAGCGGCGCTAGCGGGGGGCGGGCGAGAGACCCAGTACTTC
-,13,many,TRBJ2-5,TRBV5-1,CASLRAGEETQYF,TGCGCCAGCCTCCGGGCTGGGGAAGAGACCCAGTACTTC
-,15,-,TRBJ2-7,TRBV5-1,CASSLLGQGPYEQYF,TGCGCCAGCAGCTTGTTAGGGCAGGGCCCCTACGAGCAGTACTTC
-,13,-,TRBJ1-2,TRBV9,CASSVAAGYGYTF,TGTGCCAGCAGCGTAGCCGCCGGCTATGGCTACACCTTC
-,16,many,TRBJ2-3,TRBV7-6,CASSKGGGRGTDTQYF,TGTGCCAGCAGCAAAGGGGGCGGGAGAGGCACAGATACGCAGTATTTT
-,13,-,TRBJ2-1,TRBV21-1,CASIPSSYNEQFF,TGTGCCAGCATCCCAAGCTCCTACAATGAGCAGTTCTTC
-,13,few,TRBJ2-7,TRBV29-1,CSVATRRTYEQYF,TGCAGCGTTGCGACCCGTCGGACCTACGAGCAGTACTTC